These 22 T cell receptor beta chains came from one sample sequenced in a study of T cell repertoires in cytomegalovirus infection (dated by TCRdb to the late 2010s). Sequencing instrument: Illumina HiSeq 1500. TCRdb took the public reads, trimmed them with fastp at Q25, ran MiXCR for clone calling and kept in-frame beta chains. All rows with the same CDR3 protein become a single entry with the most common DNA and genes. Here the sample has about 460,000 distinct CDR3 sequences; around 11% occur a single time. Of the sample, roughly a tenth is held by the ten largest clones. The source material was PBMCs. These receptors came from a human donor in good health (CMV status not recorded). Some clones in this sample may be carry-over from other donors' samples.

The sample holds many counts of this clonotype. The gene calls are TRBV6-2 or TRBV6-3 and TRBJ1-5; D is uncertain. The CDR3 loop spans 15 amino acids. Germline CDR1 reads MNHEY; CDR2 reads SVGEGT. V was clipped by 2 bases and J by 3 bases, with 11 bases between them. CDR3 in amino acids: CASSYPTAINQPQHF. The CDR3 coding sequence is TGTGCCAGCAGTTACCCCACAGCGATCAATCAGCCCCAGCATTTT.

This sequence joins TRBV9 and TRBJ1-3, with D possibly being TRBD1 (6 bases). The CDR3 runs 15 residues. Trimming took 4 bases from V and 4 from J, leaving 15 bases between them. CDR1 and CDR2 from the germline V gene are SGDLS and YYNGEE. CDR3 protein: CASSPAQGTGNTIYF. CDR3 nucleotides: TGTGCCAGCAGCCCGGCCCAGGGGACAGGAAACACCATATATTTT.

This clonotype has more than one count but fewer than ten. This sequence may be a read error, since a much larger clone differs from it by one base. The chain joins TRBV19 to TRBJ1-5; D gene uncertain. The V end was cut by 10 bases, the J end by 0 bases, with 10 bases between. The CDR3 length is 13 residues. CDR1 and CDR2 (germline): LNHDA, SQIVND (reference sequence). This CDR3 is CATSGYSNQPQHF. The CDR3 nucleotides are TGTGCCACCTCCGGTTATAGCAATCAGCCCCAGCATTTT.

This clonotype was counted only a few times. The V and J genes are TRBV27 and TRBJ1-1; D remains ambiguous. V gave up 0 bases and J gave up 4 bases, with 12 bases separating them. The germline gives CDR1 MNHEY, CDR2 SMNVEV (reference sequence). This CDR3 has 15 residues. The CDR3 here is CASSLSSQVVTEAFF. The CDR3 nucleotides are TGTGCCAGCAGTTTATCAAGTCAGGTCGTCACTGAAGCTTTCTTT.

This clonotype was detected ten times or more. The CDR3 bases are TGTGCCAGTAGTTCCCGGACAGGATCTCGCTCTGGGGCCAACGTCCTGACTTTC. It encodes CASSSRTGSRSGANVLTF. This sequence joins TRBV19 and TRBJ2-6; 7 nucleotides align to TRBD1. Germline-derived CDR1 and CDR2 are LNHDA and SQIVND (reference sequence). With V trimmed by 5 bases and J by 0 bases, 10 bases remained unmatched. This CDR3 has 18 amino acids. Together with reference TRBV19 and TRBJ2-6, the CDR3 gives the full variable domain: DGGITQSPKYLFRKEGQNVTLSCEQNLNHDAMYWYRQDPGQGLRLIYYSQIVNDFQKGDIAEGYSVSREKKESFPLTVTSAQKNPTAFYLCASSSRTGSRSGANVLTFGAGSRLTVL.

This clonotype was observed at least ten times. The CDR3 region is CASEGDNSYEQYF. CDR3 DNA sequence: TGTGCCAGTGAAGGGGACAACTCCTACGAGCAGTACTTC. This sequence joins TRBV19 and TRBJ2-7; D possibly corresponds to TRBD1 (6 bases). This CDR3 comprises 13 residues. V lost 8 bases and J lost 0, with 11 bases in between. CDR1 and CDR2 from the germline V gene are LNHDA and SQIVND (reference sequence).

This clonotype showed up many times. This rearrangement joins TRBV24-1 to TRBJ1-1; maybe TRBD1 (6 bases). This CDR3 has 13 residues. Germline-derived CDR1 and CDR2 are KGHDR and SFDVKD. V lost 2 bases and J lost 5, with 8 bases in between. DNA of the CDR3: TGTGCCACCAGTGATTCTGACAGGACTGAAGCTTTCTTT. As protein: CATSDSDRTEAFF.

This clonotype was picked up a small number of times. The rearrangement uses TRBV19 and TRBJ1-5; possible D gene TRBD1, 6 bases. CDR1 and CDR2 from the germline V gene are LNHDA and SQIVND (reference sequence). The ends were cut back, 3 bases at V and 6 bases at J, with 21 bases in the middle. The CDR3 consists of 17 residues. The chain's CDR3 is CASSINRMGARGQPQHF. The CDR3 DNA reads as TGTGCCAGTAGTATCAATCGAATGGGGGCGCGGGGTCAGCCCCAGCATTTT.

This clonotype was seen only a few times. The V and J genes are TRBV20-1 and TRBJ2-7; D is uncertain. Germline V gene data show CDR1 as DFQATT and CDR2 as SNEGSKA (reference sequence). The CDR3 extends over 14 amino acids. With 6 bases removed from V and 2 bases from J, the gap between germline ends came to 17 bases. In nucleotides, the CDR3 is TGCAGTGCCCCCCAGTCGGTTGGGGCCTACGAGCAGTACTTC. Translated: CSAPQSVGAYEQYF.

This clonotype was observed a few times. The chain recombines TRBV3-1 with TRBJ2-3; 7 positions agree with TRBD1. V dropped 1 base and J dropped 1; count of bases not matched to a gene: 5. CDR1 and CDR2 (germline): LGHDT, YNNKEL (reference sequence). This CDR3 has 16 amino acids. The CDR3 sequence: CASSQVPRGRTDTQYF. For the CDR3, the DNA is TGTGCCAGCAGCCAAGTTCCTAGGGGGCGCACAGATACGCAGTATTTT.

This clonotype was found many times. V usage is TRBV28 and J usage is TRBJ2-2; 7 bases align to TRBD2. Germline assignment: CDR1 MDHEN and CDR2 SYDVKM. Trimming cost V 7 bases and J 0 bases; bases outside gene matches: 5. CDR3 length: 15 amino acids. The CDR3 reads CASTLAGANTGELFF. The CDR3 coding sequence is TGTGCCAGCACCCTCGCGGGGGCGAACACCGGGGAGCTGTTTTTT.

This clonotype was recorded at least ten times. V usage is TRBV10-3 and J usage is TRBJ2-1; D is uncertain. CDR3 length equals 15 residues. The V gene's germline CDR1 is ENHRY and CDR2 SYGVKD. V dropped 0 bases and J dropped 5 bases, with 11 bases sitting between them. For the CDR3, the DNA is TGTGCCATCAGTGAGTCAGGAGTGGGTAACAATGAGCAGTTCTTC. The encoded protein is CAISESGVGNNEQFF.

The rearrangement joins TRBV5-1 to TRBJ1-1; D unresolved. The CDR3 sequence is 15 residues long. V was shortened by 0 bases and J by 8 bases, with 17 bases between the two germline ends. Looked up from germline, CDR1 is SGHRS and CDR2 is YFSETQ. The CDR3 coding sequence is TGCGCCAGCAGCTTGGACTCAGGCTGGGCGGTGGAAGCTTTCTTT. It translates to CASSLDSGWAVEAFF.

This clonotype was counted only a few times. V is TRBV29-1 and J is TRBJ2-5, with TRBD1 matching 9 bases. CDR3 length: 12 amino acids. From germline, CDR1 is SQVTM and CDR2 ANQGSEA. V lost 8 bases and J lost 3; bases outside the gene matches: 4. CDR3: CSMGQGKETQYF. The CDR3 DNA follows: TGCAGCATGGGACAGGGTAAAGAGACCCAGTACTTC.

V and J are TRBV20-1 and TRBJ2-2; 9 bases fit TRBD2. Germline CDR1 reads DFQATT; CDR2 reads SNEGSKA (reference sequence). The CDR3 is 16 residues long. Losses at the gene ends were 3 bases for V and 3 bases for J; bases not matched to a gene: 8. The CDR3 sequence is CSARDVRGGDTGELFF. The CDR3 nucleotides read TGCAGTGCTAGGGACGTGCGGGGGGGAGACACCGGGGAGCTGTTTTTT.

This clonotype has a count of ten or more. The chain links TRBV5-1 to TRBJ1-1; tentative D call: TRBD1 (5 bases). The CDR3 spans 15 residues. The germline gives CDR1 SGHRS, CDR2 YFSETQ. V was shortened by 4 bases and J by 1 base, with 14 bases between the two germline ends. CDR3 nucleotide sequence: TGCGCCAGCAGCACGGGGCCCGAGGGGAACACTGAAGCTTTCTTT. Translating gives CASSTGPEGNTEAFF. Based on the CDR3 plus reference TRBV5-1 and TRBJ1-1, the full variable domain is KAGVTQTPRYLIKTRGQQVTLSCSPISGHRSVSWYQQTPGQGLQFLFEYFSETQRNKGNFPGRFSGRQFSNSRSEMNVSTLELGDSALYLCASSTGPEGNTEAFFGQGTRLTVV.

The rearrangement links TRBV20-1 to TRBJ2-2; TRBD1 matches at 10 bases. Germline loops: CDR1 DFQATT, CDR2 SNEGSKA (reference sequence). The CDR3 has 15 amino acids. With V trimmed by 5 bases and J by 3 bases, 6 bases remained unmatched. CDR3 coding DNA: TGCAGTGCTCCCACCGGGACAGGGGACACCGGGGAGCTGTTTTTT. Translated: CSAPTGTGDTGELFF.

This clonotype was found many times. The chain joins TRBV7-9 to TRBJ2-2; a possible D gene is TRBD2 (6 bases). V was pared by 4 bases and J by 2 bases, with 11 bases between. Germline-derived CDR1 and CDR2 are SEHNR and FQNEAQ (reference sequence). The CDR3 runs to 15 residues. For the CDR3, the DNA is TGTGCCAGCAGCTGGAAGGGAGGAAACACCGGGGAGCTGTTTTTT. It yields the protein CASSWKGGNTGELFF. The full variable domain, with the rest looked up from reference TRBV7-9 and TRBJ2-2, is DTGVSQNPRHKITKRGQNVTFRCDPISEHNRLYWYRQTLGQGPEFLTYFQNEAQLEKSRLLSDRFSAERPKGSFSTLEIQRTEQGDSAMYLCASSWKGGNTGELFFGEGSRLTVL.

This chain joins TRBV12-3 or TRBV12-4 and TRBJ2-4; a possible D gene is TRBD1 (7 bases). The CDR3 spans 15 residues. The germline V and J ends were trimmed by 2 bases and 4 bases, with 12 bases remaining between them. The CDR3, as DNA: TGTGCCAGCAGTTTATTGGCAGGGGGGAAAAACATTCAGTACTTC. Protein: CASSLLAGGKNIQYF.

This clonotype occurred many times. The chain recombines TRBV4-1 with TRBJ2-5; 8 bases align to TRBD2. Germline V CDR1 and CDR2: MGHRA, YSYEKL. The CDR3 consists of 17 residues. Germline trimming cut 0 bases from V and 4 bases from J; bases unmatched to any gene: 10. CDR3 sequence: CASSQDRPAGAPETQYF. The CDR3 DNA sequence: TGCGCCAGCAGCCAAGATCGGCCAGCGGGGGCCCCAGAGACCCAGTACTTC.

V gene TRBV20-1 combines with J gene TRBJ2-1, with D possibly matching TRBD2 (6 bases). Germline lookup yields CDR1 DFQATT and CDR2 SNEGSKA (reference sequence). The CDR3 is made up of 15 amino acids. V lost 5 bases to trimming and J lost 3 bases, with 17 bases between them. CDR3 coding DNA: TGCAGTGCTCATACCCCTAGCGACCGCTACAATGAGCAGTTCTTC. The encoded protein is CSAHTPSDRYNEQFF.

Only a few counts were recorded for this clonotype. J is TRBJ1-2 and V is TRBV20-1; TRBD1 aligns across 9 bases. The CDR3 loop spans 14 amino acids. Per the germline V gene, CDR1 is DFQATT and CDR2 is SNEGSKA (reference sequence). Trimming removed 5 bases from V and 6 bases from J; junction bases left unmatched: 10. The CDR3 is CSAPTGTGMDGYTF. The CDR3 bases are TGCAGTGCTCCTACCGGGACAGGGATGGATGGCTACACCTTC.